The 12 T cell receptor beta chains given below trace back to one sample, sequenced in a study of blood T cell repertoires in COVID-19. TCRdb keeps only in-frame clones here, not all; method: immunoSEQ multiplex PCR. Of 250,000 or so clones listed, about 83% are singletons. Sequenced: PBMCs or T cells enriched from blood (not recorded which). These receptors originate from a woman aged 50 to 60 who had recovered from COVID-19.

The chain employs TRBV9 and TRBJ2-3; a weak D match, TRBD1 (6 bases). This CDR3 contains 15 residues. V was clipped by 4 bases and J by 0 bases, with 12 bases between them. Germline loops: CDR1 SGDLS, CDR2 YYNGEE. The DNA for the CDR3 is TGTGCCAGCAGCTCAGGGGTGGCCAGCACAGATACGCAGTATTTT. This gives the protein CASSSGVASTDTQYF.

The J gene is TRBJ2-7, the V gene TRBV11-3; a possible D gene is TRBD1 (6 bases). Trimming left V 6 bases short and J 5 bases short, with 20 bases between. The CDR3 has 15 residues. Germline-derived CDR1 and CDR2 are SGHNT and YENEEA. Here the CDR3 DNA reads TGTGCCAGCAGATCACCGGTCCAGGGGACCGACGAGCAGTACTTC. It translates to CASRSPVQGTDEQYF.

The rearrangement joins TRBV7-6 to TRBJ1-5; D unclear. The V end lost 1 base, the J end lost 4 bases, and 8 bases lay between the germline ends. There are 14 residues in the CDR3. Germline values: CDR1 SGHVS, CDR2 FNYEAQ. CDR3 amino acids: CASSLGGMNQPQHF. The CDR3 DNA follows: TGTGCCAGCAGCTTAGGCGGTATGAATCAGCCCCAGCATTTT.

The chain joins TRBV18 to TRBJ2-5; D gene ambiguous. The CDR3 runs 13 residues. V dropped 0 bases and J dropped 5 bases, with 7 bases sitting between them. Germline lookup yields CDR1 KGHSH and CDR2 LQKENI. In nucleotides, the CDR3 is TGTGCCAGCTCACCACCTATTTTCGAGACCCAGTACTTC. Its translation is CASSPPIFETQYF.

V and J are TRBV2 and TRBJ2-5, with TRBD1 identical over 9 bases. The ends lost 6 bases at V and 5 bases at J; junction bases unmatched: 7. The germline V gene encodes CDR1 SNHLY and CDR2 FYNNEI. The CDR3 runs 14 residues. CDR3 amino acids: CASREQGARETQYF. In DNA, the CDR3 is TGTGCCAGCAGAGAACAGGGGGCGAGGGAGACCCAGTACTTC. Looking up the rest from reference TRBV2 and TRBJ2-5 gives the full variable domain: EPEVTQTPSHQVTQMGQEVILRCVPISNHLYFYWYRQILGQKVEFLVSFYNNEISEKSEIFDDQFSVERPDGSNFTLKIRSTKLEDSAMYFCASREQGARETQYFGPGTRLLVL.

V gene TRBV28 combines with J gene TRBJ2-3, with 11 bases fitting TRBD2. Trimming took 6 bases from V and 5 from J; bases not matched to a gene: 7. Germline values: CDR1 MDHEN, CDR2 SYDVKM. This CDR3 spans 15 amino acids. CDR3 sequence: CASRLAGGLKDTQYF. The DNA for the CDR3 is TGTGCCAGCAGATTAGCGGGAGGGTTAAAAGATACGCAGTATTTT.

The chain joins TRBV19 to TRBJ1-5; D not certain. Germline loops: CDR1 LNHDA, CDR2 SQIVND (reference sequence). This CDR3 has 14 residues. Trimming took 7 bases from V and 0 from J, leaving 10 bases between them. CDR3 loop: CASMSRISNQPQHF. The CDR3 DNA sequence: TGTGCCAGTATGTCGCGGATTAGCAATCAGCCCCAGCATTTT.

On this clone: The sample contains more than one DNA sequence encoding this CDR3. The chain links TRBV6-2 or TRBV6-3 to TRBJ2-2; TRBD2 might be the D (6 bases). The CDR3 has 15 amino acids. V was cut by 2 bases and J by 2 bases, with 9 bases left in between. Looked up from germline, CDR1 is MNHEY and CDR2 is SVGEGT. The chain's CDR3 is CASSYGTVNTGELFF. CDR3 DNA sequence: TGTGCCAGCAGTTACGGGACTGTCAACACCGGGGAGCTGTTTTTT.

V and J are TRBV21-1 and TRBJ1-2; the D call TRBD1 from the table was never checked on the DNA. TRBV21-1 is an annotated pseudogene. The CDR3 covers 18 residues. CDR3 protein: CASSYGGDRAVSTYGYTF. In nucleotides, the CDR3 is TGTGCCAGCAGCTATGGAGGGGACAGGGCTGTCTCCACCTATGGCTACACCTTC.

DNA of the CDR3: TGTGCCAGCAGTTACGGGGGACAGGGGGCTCATGGCTACACCTTC. This encodes CASSYGGQGAHGYTF. The chain combines TRBV6-5 with TRBJ1-2; 12 nucleotides align to TRBD1. Germline CDR1 is MNHEY and CDR2 is SVGAGI. This CDR3 is built from 15 residues. V dropped 2 bases and J dropped 6; count of bases not matched to a gene: 4.

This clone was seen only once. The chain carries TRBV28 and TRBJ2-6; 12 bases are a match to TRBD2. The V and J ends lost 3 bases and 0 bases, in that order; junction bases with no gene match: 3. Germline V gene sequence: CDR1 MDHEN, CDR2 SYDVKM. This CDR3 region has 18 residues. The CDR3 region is CASSLTSGRFSGANVLTF. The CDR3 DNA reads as TGTGCCAGCAGTTTGACTAGCGGGAGATTCTCTGGGGCCAACGTCCTGACTTTC.

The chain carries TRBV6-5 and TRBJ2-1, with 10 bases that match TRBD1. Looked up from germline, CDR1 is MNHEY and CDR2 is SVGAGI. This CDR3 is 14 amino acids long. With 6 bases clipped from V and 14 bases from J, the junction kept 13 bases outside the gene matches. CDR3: CASSGMGTGEKKFF. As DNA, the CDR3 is TGTGCCAGCAGCGGCATGGGGACAGGGGAAAAAAAGTTCTTC.